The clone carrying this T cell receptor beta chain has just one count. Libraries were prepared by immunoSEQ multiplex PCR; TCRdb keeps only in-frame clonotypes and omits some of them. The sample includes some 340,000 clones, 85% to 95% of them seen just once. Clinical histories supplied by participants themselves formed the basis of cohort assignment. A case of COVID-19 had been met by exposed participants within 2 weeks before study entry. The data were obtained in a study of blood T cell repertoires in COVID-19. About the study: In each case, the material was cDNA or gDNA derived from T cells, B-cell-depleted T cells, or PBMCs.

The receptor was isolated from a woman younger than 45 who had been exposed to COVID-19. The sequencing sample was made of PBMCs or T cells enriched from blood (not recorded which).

Written as DNA, the CDR3 is TGTGCCAGCAGCTTGTTCGGGGGGGACGAGACCCAGTACTTC. It codes for CASSLFGGDETQYF. This chain joins TRBV7-3 and TRBJ2-5; TRBD2 matches at 8 bases. CDR3 length: 14 residues. V shed 3 bases, J shed 5 bases, and the junction held 5 bases outside the gene matches. From germline, CDR1 is SGHTA and CDR2 FQGTGA. Full variable domain (rest looked up from reference TRBV7-3 and TRBJ2-5): GAGVSQTPSNKVTEKGKYVELRCDPISGHTALYWYRQSLGQGPEFLIYFQGTGAADDSGLPNDRFFAVRPEGSVSTLKIQRTERGDSAVYLCASSLFGGDETQYFGPGTRLLVL.